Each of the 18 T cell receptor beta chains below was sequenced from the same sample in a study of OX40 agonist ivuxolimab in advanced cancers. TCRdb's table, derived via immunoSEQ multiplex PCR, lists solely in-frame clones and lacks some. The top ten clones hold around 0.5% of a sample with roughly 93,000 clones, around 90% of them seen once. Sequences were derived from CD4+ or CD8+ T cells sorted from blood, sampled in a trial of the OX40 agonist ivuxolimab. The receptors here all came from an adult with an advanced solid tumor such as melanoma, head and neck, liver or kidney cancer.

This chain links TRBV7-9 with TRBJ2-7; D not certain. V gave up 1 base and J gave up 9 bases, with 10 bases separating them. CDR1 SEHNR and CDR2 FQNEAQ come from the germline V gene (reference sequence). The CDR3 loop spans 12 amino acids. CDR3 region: CASSLGSLPQYF. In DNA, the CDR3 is TGTGCCAGCAGCTTAGGAAGTCTTCCGCAGTACTTC.

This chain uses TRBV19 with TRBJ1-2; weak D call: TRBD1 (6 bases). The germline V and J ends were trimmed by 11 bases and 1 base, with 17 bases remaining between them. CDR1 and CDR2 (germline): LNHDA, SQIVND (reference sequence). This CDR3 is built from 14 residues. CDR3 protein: CAAGAYRDNYGYTF. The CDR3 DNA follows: TGTGCCGCAGGGGCCTACAGGGATAACTATGGCTACACCTTC.

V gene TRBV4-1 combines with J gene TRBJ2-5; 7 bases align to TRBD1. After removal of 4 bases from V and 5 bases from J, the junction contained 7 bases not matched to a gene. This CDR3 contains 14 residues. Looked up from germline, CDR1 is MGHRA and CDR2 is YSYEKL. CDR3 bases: TGCGCCAGCAGCCTCGGACAGGCTGCGGAGACCCAGTACTTC. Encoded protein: CASSLGQAAETQYF.

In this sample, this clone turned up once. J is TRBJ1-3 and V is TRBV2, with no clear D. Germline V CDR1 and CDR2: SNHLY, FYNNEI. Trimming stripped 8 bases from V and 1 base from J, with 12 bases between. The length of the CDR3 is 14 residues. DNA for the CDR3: TGTGCCAGCCTGTTAGGGCATTCTGGAAACACCATATATTTT. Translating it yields CASLLGHSGNTIYF.

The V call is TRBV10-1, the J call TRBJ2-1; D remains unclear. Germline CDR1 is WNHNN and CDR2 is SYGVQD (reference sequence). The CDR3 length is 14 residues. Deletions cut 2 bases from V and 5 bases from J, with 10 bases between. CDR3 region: CASSEVSKDNEQFF. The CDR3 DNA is TGCGCCAGCAGTGAGGTATCGAAGGACAATGAGCAGTTCTTC.

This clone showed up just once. The CDR3 region has the DNA TGTGCCAGCAGCCTCTATTCTAGGCACGAGCAGTACTTC. It codes for CASSLYSRHEQYF. The chain recombines TRBV7-9 with TRBJ2-7; D unresolved. Trimming pared 5 bases from V and 5 bases from J, leaving 13 bases between. This CDR3 has 13 amino acids. Germline V gene lookup returns CDR1 SEHNR and CDR2 FQNEAQ (reference sequence).

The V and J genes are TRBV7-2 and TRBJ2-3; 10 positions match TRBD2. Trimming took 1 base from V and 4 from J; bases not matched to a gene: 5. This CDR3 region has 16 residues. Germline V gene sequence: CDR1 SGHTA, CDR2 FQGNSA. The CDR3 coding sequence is TGTGCCAGCAGCTTAGTTCCTAGCGGGGGAGCAGATACGCAGTATTTT. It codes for CASSLVPSGGADTQYF.

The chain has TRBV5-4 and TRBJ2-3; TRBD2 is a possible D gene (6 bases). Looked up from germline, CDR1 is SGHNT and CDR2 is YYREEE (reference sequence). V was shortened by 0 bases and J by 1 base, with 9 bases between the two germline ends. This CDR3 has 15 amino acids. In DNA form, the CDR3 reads TGTGCCAGCAGCTTGGTGGGCGGGGGCACAGATACGCAGTATTTT. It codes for CASSLVGGGTDTQYF.

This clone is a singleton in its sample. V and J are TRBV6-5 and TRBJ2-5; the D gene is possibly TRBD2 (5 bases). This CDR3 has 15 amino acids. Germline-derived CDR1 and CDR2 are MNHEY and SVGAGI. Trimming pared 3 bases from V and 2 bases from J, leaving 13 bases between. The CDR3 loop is CASSYRTVAQETQYF. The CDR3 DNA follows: TGTGCCAGCAGTTATAGGACTGTAGCGCAAGAGACCCAGTACTTC.

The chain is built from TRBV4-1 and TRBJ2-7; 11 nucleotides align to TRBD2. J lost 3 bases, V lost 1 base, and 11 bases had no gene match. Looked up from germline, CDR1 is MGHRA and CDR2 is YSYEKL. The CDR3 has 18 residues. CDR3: CASSQGASGRHSFYEQYF. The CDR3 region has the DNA TGCGCCAGCAGCCAAGGGGCTAGCGGGAGGCACTCGTTCTACGAGCAGTACTTC.

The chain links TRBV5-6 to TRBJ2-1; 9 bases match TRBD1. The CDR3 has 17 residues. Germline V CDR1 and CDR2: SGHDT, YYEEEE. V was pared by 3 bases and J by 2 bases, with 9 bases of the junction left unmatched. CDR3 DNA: TGTGCCAGCAGCTCACCTTCGACAGGGGGGACCTACAATGAGCAGTTCTTC. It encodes CASSSPSTGGTYNEQFF.

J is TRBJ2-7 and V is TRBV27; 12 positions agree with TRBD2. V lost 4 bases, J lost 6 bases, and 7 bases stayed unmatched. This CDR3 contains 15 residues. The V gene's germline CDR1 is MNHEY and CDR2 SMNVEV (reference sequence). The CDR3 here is CASSSPLAGGCEQYF. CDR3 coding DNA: TGTGCCAGCAGTTCCCCTCTAGCGGGAGGGTGCGAGCAGTACTTC.

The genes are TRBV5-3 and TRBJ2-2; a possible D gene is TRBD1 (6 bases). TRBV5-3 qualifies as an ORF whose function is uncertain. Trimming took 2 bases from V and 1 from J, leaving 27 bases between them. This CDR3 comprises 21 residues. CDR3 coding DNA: TGTGCCAGAAGCTTCATGTGGGGGCCATCGAACACAATCGAGAACACCGGGGAGCTGTTTTTT. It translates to CARSFMWGPSNTIENTGELFF.

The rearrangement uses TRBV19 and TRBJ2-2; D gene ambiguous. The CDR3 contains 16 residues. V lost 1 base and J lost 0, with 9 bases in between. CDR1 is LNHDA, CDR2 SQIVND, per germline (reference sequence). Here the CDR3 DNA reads TGTGCCAGTAGTATAGCCGTCGCCGCGAACACCGGGGAGCTGTTTTTT. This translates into CASSIAVAANTGELFF.

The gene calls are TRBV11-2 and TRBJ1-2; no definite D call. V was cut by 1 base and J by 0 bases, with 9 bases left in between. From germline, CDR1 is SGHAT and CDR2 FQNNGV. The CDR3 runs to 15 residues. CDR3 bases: TGTGCCAGCAGCTTAGGACGGGTCGCTAACTATGGCTACACCTTC. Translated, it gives CASSLGRVANYGYTF.

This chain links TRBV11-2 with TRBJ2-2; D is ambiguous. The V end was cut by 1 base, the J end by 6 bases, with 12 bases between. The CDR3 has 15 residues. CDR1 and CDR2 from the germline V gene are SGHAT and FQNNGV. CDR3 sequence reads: CASSLGASPSGELFF. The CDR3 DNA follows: TGTGCCAGCAGCTTAGGGGCCTCTCCCTCCGGGGAGCTGTTTTTT.

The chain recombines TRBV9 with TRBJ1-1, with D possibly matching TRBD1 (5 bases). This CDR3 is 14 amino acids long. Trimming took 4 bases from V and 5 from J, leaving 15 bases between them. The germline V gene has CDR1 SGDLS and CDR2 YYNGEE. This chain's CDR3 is CASSPFQGGTEAFF. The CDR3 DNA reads TGTGCCAGCAGCCCCTTTCAGGGTGGGACTGAAGCTTTCTTT.

This CDR3 is CASSDLSHRELNTEAFF. The DNA of the CDR3 is TGTGCCAGCAGTGACTTGTCCCACAGGGAGCTGAACACTGAAGCTTTCTTT. The chain recombines TRBV6-4 with TRBJ1-1; D might be TRBD1 (6 bases). Germline V CDR1 and CDR2: MRHNA, SNTAGT. The CDR3 is made up of 17 amino acids. V was clipped by 1 base and J by 0 bases, with 15 bases between them.